This T cell receptor (beta chain) was sequenced for a study of cytomegalovirus exposure and HLA in healthy donors. Notes on the study in general: Reportedly, diagnosis of cytomegalovirus status by the classifier showed high specificity and sensitivity.

With 60 Vbeta and 13 Jbeta primers, the PCR was carried out. The protocol was immunoSEQ multiplex PCR, while the TCRdb copy is restricted to in-frame clones and leaves out a portion. The data hold around 150,000 clones, with around 75% observed a single time. Trimming removed 6 bases from V and 6 bases from J; junction bases left unmatched: 5. Germline V CDR1 and CDR2: MNHEY, SVGAGI. This CDR3 comprises 14 residues. A note on this clone: No antigen is known for it.

This chain connects TRBV6-5 to TRBJ1-5; TRBD1 matches 10 bases. This clonotype was sampled from a man aged 35-49 years in good health and CMV-seronegative. Sample: PBMCs. CDR3 region: CASSDRTGGQPQHF. CDR3 sequence (DNA): TGTGCCAGCAGCGACAGGACAGGGGGTCAGCCCCAGCATTTT.